These 11 T cell receptor beta chains were all obtained from the same sample, sequenced in a study of blood T cells in healthy people across ages. A sample-barcoded 5' primer and a J-beta primer mix were used in a second PCR of roughly 6 to 11 cycles. TCRdb recomputed calls from the 5' RACE reads with MiXCR, one row per CDR3 protein. The sample consists of 650,000 to 1,000,000 distinct CDR3 sequences, 35% to 50% of them appearing once. Sequencing used blood. The receptors were sampled from an older man in good health.

J is TRBJ2-1 and V is TRBV20-1; no firm D call. The ends were cut back, 6 bases at V and 10 bases at J, with 25 bases in the middle. CDR1 and CDR2 (germline): DFQATT, SNEGSKA (reference sequence). The CDR3 runs to 15 residues. CDR3 DNA: TGCAGTGCCCCCCCCCGGGCGGCAATCGGACGGGAGCAGTTCTTC. Translating gives CSAPPRAAIGREQFF.

The chain combines TRBV6-2 or TRBV6-3 with TRBJ1-2, with TRBD1 matching over 8 bases. Trimming at V came to 6 bases and at J to 8 bases, leaving 14 bases not matched to a gene. Germline V lookup: CDR1 MNHEY, CDR2 SVGEGT. CDR3 size: 15 residues. CDR3 sequence (DNA): TGTGCCAGCAGACCGCCGGGACAGGATACGCGCGGCTACACCTTC. Its protein is CASRPPGQDTRGYTF.

The chain links TRBV4-2 to TRBJ2-7; 8 positions match TRBD1. The CDR3 extends over 15 amino acids. Trimming at V came to 4 bases and at J to 5 bases, leaving 10 bases not matched to a gene. Germline V gene lookup returns CDR1 LGHNA and CDR2 YNFKEQ. The CDR3 region is CASSLRTGLIDEQYF. The DNA of the CDR3 is TGTGCCAGCAGCCTCCGGACAGGGCTGATCGACGAGCAGTACTTC.

In its sample, this clonotype was seen once. An end of the junction differs from the germline gene, which may be a read error. The CDR3 loop is CASTLLAGESYEQYF. The CDR3 DNA reads TGTGCCAGCACCTTACTAGCGGGAGAGTCCTACGAGCAGTACTTC. J is TRBJ2-7 and V is TRBV7-2; 11 positions agree with TRBD2. Germline-derived CDR1 and CDR2 are SGHTA and FQGNSA. The length of the CDR3 is 15 residues.

This chain uses TRBV5-1 with TRBJ2-1, with D possibly matching TRBD2 (5 bases). This CDR3 contains 13 residues. The germline gives CDR1 SGHRS, CDR2 YFSETQ. V was cut by 2 bases and J by 4 bases, with 7 bases left in between. In DNA, the CDR3 is TGCGCCAGCAGCTTCCCGGGATACAATGAGCAGTTCTTC. Its translation: CASSFPGYNEQFF.

The chain recombines TRBV5-5 with TRBJ2-2; 8 positions agree with TRBD2. The germline V gene has CDR1 SGHKS and CDR2 YYEKEE (reference sequence). V gave up 0 bases and J gave up 4 bases; unmatched junction bases: 5. There are 16 residues in the CDR3. The CDR3 coding sequence is TGTGCCAGCAGCTTGGTACGGGAGGGCCCCACCGGGGAGCTGTTTTTT. Translation gives CASSLVREGPTGELFF.

About this clonotype: Sequence at one end of the junction differs from germline and may be a read error. The chain joins TRBV4-2 to TRBJ2-7; D possibly matches TRBD1 or TRBD2 (5 bases each). This CDR3 comprises 15 residues. The V gene's germline CDR1 is LGHNA and CDR2 YNFKEQ. CDR3 in DNA: TGTACCAGCAGTGGACGGGACGGTATCTCCTACGAGCAGTACTTC. Amino acids: CTSSGRDGISYEQYF.

The V gene is TRBV20-1, the J gene TRBJ2-7; TRBD2 matches at 14 bases. The germline V gene has CDR1 DFQATT and CDR2 SNEGSKA (reference sequence). Losses at the gene ends were 5 bases for V and 6 bases for J; bases not matched to a gene: 6. This CDR3 contains 14 residues. This chain's CDR3 is CSAGGLAGVSEQYF. In nucleotides, the CDR3 is TGCAGTGCTGGGGGACTAGCGGGAGTAAGCGAGCAGTACTTC.

Comment on this clonotype: A read error is possible here, since a much larger clone lies one base away. The genes are TRBV7-3 and TRBJ1-6; tentative D call: TRBD1 (6 bases). The V gene lost 5 bases and the J gene lost 7 bases, with 9 bases spanning the gap. Germline V gives CDR1 SGHTA, CDR2 FQGTGA. The CDR3 extends over 13 amino acids. CDR3 bases: TGTGCCAGCAGCGCCGACAGGAATTCACCCCTCCACTTT. It specifies CASSADRNSPLHF. Full variable domain (outside the CDR3, taken from reference TRBV7-3 and TRBJ1-6): GAGVSQTPSNKVTEKGKYVELRCDPISGHTALYWYRQSLGQGPEFLIYFQGTGAADDSGLPNDRFFAVRPEGSVSTLKIQRTERGDSAVYLCASSADRNSPLHFGNGTRLTVT.

The table lists this clonotype with a count of one. With a much larger clone just one base away, this may be a read error. V gene TRBV5-1 combines with J gene TRBJ2-1; 10 nucleotides align to TRBD2. Germline loops: CDR1 SGHRS, CDR2 YFSETQ. The CDR3 has 15 amino acids. Here the CDR3 reads CAGSLAGETYNEQFF. CDR3 coding DNA: TGCGCCGGCAGCCTAGCGGGAGAGACCTACAATGAGCAGTTCTTC.

This clonotype has more than one count but fewer than ten. The chain uses TRBV7-2 and TRBJ2-1; D uncertain. The germline V and J ends were trimmed by 6 bases and 6 bases, with 18 bases remaining between them. CDR3 length equals 15 residues. Germline V gene data show CDR1 as SGHTA and CDR2 as FQGNSA. The CDR3 nucleotides are TGTGCCAGCAGGAGCTCATATCTACTCGCCAATGAGCAGTTCTTC. Amino acids: CASRSSYLLANEQFF.